This T cell receptor beta chain was recorded in a study of shared T cell receptors in the human thymus. Clones were sequenced by immunoSEQ multiplex PCR, and TCRdb holds only the in-frame ones, with some missing. Of about 660,000 clones in the sample, 85% to 90% were seen once. This sample also belongs to another study, concerning human thymus T cells. From that paper: Reports from related research described highly overlapping thymic repertoires among unrelated individuals.

Sequenced input: thymocytes. This sequence was found in a boy in the first two years of life with a congenital heart defect.

The DNA for the CDR3 is TGTGCCAGCAGCTCGGAAGGACTAGCGGACTCCTACAATGAGCAGTTCTTC. The encoded protein is CASSSEGLADSYNEQFF. The rearrangement joins TRBV7-9 to TRBJ2-1, with 10 positions matching TRBD2. CDR1 is SEHNR, CDR2 FQNEAQ, per germline (reference sequence). With V trimmed by 4 bases and J by 0 bases, 6 bases remained unmatched. This CDR3 is 17 amino acids long.